The following is a T cell receptor (beta chain) sequence with its context. The sample holds many counts of this clonotype. Its specific antigen is unknown. Base qualities are not recorded, but no much larger clone differs from it by a single base. The data were obtained in a study of esophageal squamous cell carcinoma under preoperative chemotherapy (dated 2018 in TCRdb). For context, the study as a whole: Both tumor-infiltrating lymphocytes and peripheral blood T cells had their TCR repertoires profiled in the study. The study examined the effect of paclitaxel-nedaplatin chemotherapy on T-cell receptor repertoires in patients with esophageal squamous cell carcinoma. Roughly five patients with primary esophageal squamous cell carcinoma were included in the cohort. Repertoires from samples taken before paclitaxel-nedaplatin therapy were compared with repertoires from samples taken after paclitaxel-nedaplatin therapy. Here is what the overall study found, with its caveats: The analysis included only five patients with esophageal squamous cell carcinoma, making the cohort small. Paclitaxel-nedaplatin therapy induced immediate and substantial clonotype frequency changes, with contraction more likely among abundant clones than amplification. TCR diversity increased significantly in peripheral T cells after chemotherapy, but not in tumor-infiltrating lymphocytes. Post-treatment tumor-infiltrating lymphocytes appeared partly derived from peripheral T cells migrating into the tumor, not solely from local clonal changes.

Libraries were constructed by PCR. Sequencing relied on a HiSeq X Ten. High-throughput sequencing was used to characterize the TCR repertoires. In TCRdb, the public reads were trimmed at Q25 with fastp and aligned with MiXCR, with productive beta chains retained. Each entry merges the rows of one CDR3 protein and shows their most common DNA and genes. The sample includes about 16,000 distinct CDR3 sequences, with less than 60% observed a single time. 25% to 35% of the sample comes from the top ten. The sample's time point label is to be understood as: before preoperative PTX-NDP chemotherapy. Patients received paclitaxel-nedaplatin as preoperative chemotherapy before surgery. According to the germline V gene, CDR1 reads SGHVS and CDR2 reads FQNEAQ. The CDR3 goes from the cysteine to the phenylalanine over 14 residues. The CDR3 DNA has 42 bases and is translated from base 1. The germline V end is reduced by 7 bases and the J end by 5 bases; junction bases left unmatched: 9.

The rearranged segments are TRBV7-8 and TRBJ2-5; 8 bases in between match TRBD1. Sampling took place from a patient given preoperative chemotherapy. The TCR originated in a human donor with esophageal squamous cell carcinoma. The donor label of this sample is uncertain. The CDR3 is CASIQGVAWETQYF. The bases read TGTGCCAGCATACAGGGGGTAGCTTGGGAGACCCAGTACTTC.